Reported below is one T cell receptor beta chain. Its antigen is as yet unknown. The source of the sample is a study of cytomegalovirus exposure and HLA in healthy donors. The study, taken as a whole, reports: It was reportedly the case that the classifier diagnosed cytomegalovirus status with high specificity and sensitivity. Later on, an analysis showed TCR association rates differing by HLA locus, with DRB1 the most and HLA-C the fewest. Most CMV-associated TCR beta chains appeared HLA-restricted in a later analysis.

The study ran its PCR with 60 Vbeta and 13 Jbeta primers. Generated by immunoSEQ multiplex PCR, the TCRdb table keeps only in-frame clones and is missing some. The data show some 250,000 clones, with roughly 80% seen just once and 5.4% held by the top ten. V gave up 2 bases and J gave up 8 bases, with 13 bases separating them. The CDR3 spans 13 residues. Germline lookup yields CDR1 SGDLS and CDR2 YYNGEE. Source material: PBMCs. This chain connects TRBV9 to TRBJ1-2; D possibly corresponds to TRBD1 (6 bases). This sequence originates from a woman aged 40 to 50 in good health and CMV-seropositive. The CDR3 nucleotides read TGTGCCAGCAGCGTGAACGGGGGGCAAGGCTACACCTTC. Its protein product is CASSVNGGQGYTF.